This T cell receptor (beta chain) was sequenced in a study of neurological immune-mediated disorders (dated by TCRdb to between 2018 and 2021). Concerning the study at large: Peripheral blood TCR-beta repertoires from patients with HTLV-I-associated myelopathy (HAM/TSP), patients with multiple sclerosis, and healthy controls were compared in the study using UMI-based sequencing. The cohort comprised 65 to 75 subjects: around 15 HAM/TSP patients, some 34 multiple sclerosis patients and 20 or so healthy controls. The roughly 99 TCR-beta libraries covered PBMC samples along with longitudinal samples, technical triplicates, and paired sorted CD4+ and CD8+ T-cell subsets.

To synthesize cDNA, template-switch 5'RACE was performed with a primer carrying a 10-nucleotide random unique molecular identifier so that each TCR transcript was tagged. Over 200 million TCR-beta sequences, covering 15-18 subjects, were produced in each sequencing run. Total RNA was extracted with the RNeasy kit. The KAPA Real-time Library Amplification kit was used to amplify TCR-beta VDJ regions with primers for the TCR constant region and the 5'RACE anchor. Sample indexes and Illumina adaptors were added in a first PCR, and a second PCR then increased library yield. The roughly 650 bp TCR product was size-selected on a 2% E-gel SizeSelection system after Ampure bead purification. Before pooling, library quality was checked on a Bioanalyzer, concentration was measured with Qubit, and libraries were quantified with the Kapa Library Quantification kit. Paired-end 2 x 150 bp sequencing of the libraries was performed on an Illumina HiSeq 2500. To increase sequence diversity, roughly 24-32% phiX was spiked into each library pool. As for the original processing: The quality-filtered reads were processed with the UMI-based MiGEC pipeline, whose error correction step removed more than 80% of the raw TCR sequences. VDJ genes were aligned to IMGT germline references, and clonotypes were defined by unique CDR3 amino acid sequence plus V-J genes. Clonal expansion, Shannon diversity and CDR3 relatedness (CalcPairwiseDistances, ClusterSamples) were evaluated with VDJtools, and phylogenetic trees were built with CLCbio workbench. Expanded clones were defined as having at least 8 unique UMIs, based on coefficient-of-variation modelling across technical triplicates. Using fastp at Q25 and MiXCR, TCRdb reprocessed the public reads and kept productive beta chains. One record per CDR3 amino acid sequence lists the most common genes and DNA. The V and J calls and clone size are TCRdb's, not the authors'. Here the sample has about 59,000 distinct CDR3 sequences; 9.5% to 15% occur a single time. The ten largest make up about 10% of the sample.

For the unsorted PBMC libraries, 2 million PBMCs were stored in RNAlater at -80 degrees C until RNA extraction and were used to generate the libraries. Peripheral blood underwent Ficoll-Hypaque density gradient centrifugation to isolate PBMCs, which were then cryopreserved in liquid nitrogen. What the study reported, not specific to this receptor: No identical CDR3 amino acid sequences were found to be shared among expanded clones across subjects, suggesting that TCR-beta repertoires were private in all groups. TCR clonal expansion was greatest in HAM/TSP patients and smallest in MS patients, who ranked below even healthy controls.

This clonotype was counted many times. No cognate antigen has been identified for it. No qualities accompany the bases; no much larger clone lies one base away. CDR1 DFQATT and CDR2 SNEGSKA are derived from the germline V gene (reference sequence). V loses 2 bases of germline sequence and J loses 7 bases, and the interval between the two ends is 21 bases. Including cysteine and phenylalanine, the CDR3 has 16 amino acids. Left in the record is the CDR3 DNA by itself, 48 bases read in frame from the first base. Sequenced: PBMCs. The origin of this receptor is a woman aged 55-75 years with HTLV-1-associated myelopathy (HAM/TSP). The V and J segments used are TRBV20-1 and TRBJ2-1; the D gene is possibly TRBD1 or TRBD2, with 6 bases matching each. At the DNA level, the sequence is TGCAGTGCTAGATCCCCGGGACTCCTAAGGGGGAATGAGCAGTTCTTC. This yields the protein CSARSPGLLRGNEQFF.